These 18 T cell receptor beta chains came from one sample sequenced in a study of technical replicates of blood from several donors. The method was immunoSEQ multiplex PCR; TCRdb's version includes in-frame clones alone and lacks a portion of them. The sample has some 78,000 clones; 90% to 95% are singletons. The specimen was T cells isolated from PBMCs. The receptors stem from a human donor in good health.

The chain employs TRBV7-9 and TRBJ1-5; D is ambiguous. Trimming took off 1 base at V and 2 bases at J, with 9 bases between the two ends. There are 15 residues in the CDR3. From germline, CDR1 is SEHNR and CDR2 FQNEAQ (reference sequence). The CDR3 sequence: CASSLGAGGNQPQHF. CDR3 sequence (DNA): TGTGCCAGCAGCTTAGGGGCAGGTGGCAATCAGCCCCAGCATTTT.

The chain has TRBV28 and TRBJ2-5; 7 nucleotides align to TRBD1. This CDR3 region has 15 residues. Trimming removed 1 base from V and 4 bases from J; junction bases left unmatched: 6. The germline gives CDR1 MDHEN, CDR2 SYDVKM. The CDR3 sequence is CASSLLYRGLETQYF. For the CDR3, the DNA is TGTGCCAGCAGTTTATTGTACAGGGGCCTAGAGACCCAGTACTTC.

In its sample, this clone was seen once. The rearrangement links TRBV4-1 to TRBJ2-7, with D maybe TRBD2 (6 bases). Between the trimmed V and J ends, which lost 4 bases and 5 bases, there was a span of 12 bases. The CDR3 totals 13 residues. Germline CDR1 and CDR2: MGHRA and YSYEKL. The CDR3 sequence is CASSLGRGNEQYF. The CDR3 region has the DNA TGCGCCAGCAGCCTCGGGAGAGGTAACGAGCAGTACTTC.

The chain has TRBV28 and TRBJ1-1; no definite D call. The CDR3 runs 11 residues. Deletions cut 10 bases from V and 6 bases from J, with 12 bases between. Per the germline V gene, CDR1 is MDHEN and CDR2 is SYDVKM. CDR3 protein: CATARLSEAFF. CDR3 sequence (DNA): TGTGCCACCGCTAGGCTCTCTGAAGCTTTCTTT.

The chain joins TRBV11-2 to TRBJ2-1, with D possibly matching TRBD2 (5 bases). CDR1 SGHAT and CDR2 FQNNGV come from the germline V gene. The CDR3 loop spans 14 amino acids. V was cut by 3 bases and J by 8 bases, with 14 bases left in between. CDR3 DNA: TGTGCCAGCAGCTTCAGAGGGAGTAACGATGAGCAGTTCTTC. Its translation: CASSFRGSNDEQFF. Drawing the rest from reference TRBV11-2 and TRBJ2-1, the complete variable domain is EAGVAQSPRYKIIEKRQSVAFWCNPISGHATLYWYQQILGQGPKLLIQFQNNGVVDDSQLPKDRFSAERLKGVDSTLKIQPAKLEDSAVYLCASSFRGSNDEQFFGPGTRLTVL.

This chain joins TRBV11-2 and TRBJ2-5; 12 nucleotides align to TRBD1. The J segment lost 4 bases and the V segment lost 7 bases, leaving 10 bases of the junction unmatched. There are 16 residues in the CDR3. CDR1 and CDR2 (germline): SGHAT, FQNNGV. The chain's CDR3 is CASTLRGTGGLETQYF. DNA of the CDR3: TGTGCCAGCACCCTTAGGGGGACAGGGGGCCTAGAGACCCAGTACTTC.

V gene TRBV9 combines with J gene TRBJ2-3, with a possible D match to TRBD2 (6 bases). V lost 1 base to trimming and J lost 0 bases, with 12 bases between them. The CDR3 spans 16 residues. The germline V gene has CDR1 SGDLS and CDR2 YYNGEE. In DNA form, the CDR3 reads TGTGCCAGCAGCGTATCCGGGACTCCCAGCACAGATACGCAGTATTTT. Translation: CASSVSGTPSTDTQYF.

The genes are TRBV9 and TRBJ2-7; 8 bases are shared with TRBD1. Germline values: CDR1 SGDLS, CDR2 YYNGEE. V lost 3 bases, J lost 3 bases, and 8 bases stayed unmatched. This CDR3 contains 15 residues. The CDR3 loop reads CASSARQGNVYEQYF. The CDR3 coding sequence is TGTGCCAGCAGCGCCCGACAGGGGAACGTCTACGAGCAGTACTTC.

V gene TRBV10-3 combines with J gene TRBJ2-7; D is perhaps TRBD1 (6 bases). The germline V gene encodes CDR1 ENHRY and CDR2 SYGVKD. CDR3 size: 16 residues. The V end was cut by 10 bases, the J end by 2 bases, with 24 bases between. This CDR3 reads CATQTSDRILTYEQYF. The CDR3 DNA reads TGTGCCACCCAGACCTCAGACAGGATATTAACCTACGAGCAGTACTTC.

The chain uses TRBV5-4 and TRBJ1-2; a weak D match, TRBD1 (6 bases). Germline V gives CDR1 SGHNT, CDR2 YYREEE (reference sequence). Trimming cost V 7 bases and J 0 bases, with 10 bases left between them. The CDR3 is 13 residues long. CDR3 loop: CASRTATNYGYTF. CDR3 DNA: TGTGCCAGCCGGACAGCGACTAACTATGGCTACACCTTC.

The CDR3 sequence: CASSLGRGTSNEQFF. The CDR3 DNA reads as TGTGCCAGCAGCCTAGGACGCGGGACTAGTAATGAGCAGTTCTTC. The chain employs TRBV11-3 and TRBJ2-1; 8 bases align to TRBD2. V shed 5 bases, J shed 7 bases, and the junction held 10 bases outside the gene matches. Germline CDR1 reads SGHNT; CDR2 reads YENEEA. The CDR3 has 15 amino acids.

The chain is built from TRBV6-1 and TRBJ1-4; D ambiguous. The CDR3 length is 13 residues. From germline, CDR1 is MNHNS and CDR2 SASEGT. Trimming pared 3 bases from V and 15 bases from J, leaving 17 bases between. The CDR3 DNA is TGTGCCAGCAGTGATGTACCCGGGGAGCGAGTGTTTTTT. Protein sequence: CASSDVPGERVFF.

The chain recombines TRBV4-1 with TRBJ1-1; D gene unclear. V lost 0 bases and J lost 7, with 3 bases in between. Germline V lookup: CDR1 MGHRA, CDR2 YSYEKL. This CDR3 is built from 11 residues. CDR3 coding DNA: TGCGCCAGCAGCCAAGATCTTGAAGCTTTCTTT. Translated: CASSQDLEAFF.

The V and J genes are TRBV7-9 and TRBJ2-7, with D possibly being TRBD1 (5 bases). Trimming removed 5 bases from V and 7 bases from J, with 12 bases in between. From germline, CDR1 is SEHNR and CDR2 FQNEAQ (reference sequence). CDR3 length: 12 amino acids. The CDR3 DNA sequence: TGTGCCAGCAGCCGGACATCGGGTGAGCAGTACTTC. This gives the protein CASSRTSGEQYF.

This clone was seen a handful of times. V and J are TRBV29-1 and TRBJ1-1; 8 bases align to TRBD1. Germline-derived CDR1 and CDR2 are SQVTM and ANQGSEA. The CDR3 has 11 residues. J was trimmed by 3 bases and V by 6 bases; bases with no gene match: 0. The CDR3, as DNA: TGCAGCGTACAGGGGGACACTGAAGCTTTCTTT. Its protein product is CSVQGDTEAFF.

This clone was observed a single time. The gene calls are TRBV7-9 and TRBJ1-1; the D gene is possibly TRBD1 (5 bases). V was shortened by 5 bases and J by 6 bases, with 10 bases between the two germline ends. In germline, CDR1 is SEHNR, CDR2 FQNEAQ (reference sequence). The CDR3 has 12 residues. The CDR3 DNA reads as TGTGCCAGCAGCCCTCGGGGGGCTGAAGCTTTCTTT. This translates into CASSPRGAEAFF.

The chain couples TRBV12-5 to TRBJ1-5, with D unclear. Per the germline V gene, CDR1 is LGHNT and CDR2 is FRNRAP. Trimming removed 0 bases at V and 4 bases at J, with 10 bases between. This CDR3 comprises 15 residues. As DNA, the CDR3 is TGTGCTAGTGGTTTGGTACACACCCAAAATCAGCCCCAGCATTTT. It specifies CASGLVHTQNQPQHF. The entire variable domain, with the rest obtained from reference TRBV12-5 and TRBJ1-5, is as follows: DARVTQTPRHKVTEMGQEVTMRCQPILGHNTVFWYRQTMMQGLELLAYFRNRAPLDDSGMPKDRFSAEMPDATLATLKIQPSEPRDSAVYFCASGLVHTQNQPQHFGDGTRLSIL.

This clone appeared a single time. This sequence joins TRBV5-1 and TRBJ2-3, with 10 nucleotides matching TRBD2. The CDR3 is 19 residues long. The germline gives CDR1 SGHRS, CDR2 YFSETQ. The junction had 14 bases not matched to a gene; V was cut back by 3 bases and J by 1 base. CDR3 nucleotide sequence: TGCGCCAGCAGCTGGGGCAGGGCTAGCGGGAGACACCGCACAGATACGCAGTATTTT. Amino acids: CASSWGRASGRHRTDTQYF.